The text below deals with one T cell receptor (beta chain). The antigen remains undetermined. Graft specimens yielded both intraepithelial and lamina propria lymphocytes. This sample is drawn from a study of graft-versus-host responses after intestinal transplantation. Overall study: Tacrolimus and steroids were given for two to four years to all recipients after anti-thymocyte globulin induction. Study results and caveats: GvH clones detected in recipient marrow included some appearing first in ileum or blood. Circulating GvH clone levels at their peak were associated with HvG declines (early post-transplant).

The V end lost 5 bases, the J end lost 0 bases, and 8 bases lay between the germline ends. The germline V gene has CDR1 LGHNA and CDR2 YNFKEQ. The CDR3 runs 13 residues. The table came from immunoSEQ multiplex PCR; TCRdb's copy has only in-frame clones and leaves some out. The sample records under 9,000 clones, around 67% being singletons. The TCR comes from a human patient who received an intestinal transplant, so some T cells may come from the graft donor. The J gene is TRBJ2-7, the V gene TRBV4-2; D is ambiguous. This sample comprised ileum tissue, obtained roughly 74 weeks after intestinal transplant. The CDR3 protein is CASSLSASYEQYF. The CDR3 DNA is TGTGCCAGCAGCTTGTCGGCCTCCTACGAGCAGTACTTC.